The 21 T cell receptor beta chains below come from one sample, sequenced in a study of blood T cell repertoires in COVID-19. This table comes from immunoSEQ multiplex PCR, and its TCRdb copy is limited to in-frame clones, with some not included. The sample carries approximately 220,000 clones, about 90% recorded once. Input material: PBMCs or T cells enriched from blood (not recorded which). Receptor source: a woman aged 30 to 39 with acute COVID-19.

This clone was observed once. The chain uses TRBV9 and TRBJ1-1; the D gene is possibly TRBD1 (6 bases). Germline values: CDR1 SGDLS, CDR2 YYNGEE. V lost 5 bases, J lost 0 bases, and 20 bases lay in between. The CDR3 is made up of 17 amino acids. CDR3 DNA: TGTGCCAGCAGTCCCTTCACTGGGGGCAGGCTGAACACTGAAGCTTTCTTT. Encoded protein: CASSPFTGGRLNTEAFF.

The chain couples TRBV7-9 to TRBJ1-1, with D hard to call. This CDR3 spans 14 amino acids. Germline CDR1 is SEHNR and CDR2 is FQNEAQ (reference sequence). The ends were cut back, 2 bases at V and 0 bases at J, with 7 bases in the middle. Written as DNA, the CDR3 is TGTGCCAGCAGCTTAAGACTCCTGAACACTGAAGCTTTCTTT. It encodes CASSLRLLNTEAFF.

The sample holds one count of this clone. J is TRBJ1-1 and V is TRBV12-3 or TRBV12-4; D might be TRBD1 (5 bases). The CDR3 has 13 residues. V was pared by 9 bases and J by 0 bases, with 11 bases between. CDR3: CARRARVNTEAFF. The CDR3 DNA reads TGTGCCAGACGCGCCAGGGTGAACACTGAAGCTTTCTTT.

V is TRBV5-1 and J is TRBJ2-3, with D maybe TRBD1 (6 bases). V dropped 5 bases and J dropped 4 bases, with 14 bases sitting between them. This CDR3 contains 14 residues. Looked up from germline, CDR1 is SGHRS and CDR2 is YFSETQ. CDR3 protein: CASRIQGGPDTQYF. CDR3 nucleotide sequence: TGCGCCAGCAGGATACAGGGTGGGCCAGATACGCAGTATTTT.

This sequence joins TRBV30 and TRBJ1-2; 10 positions agree with TRBD1. Unmatched junction bases numbered 3, after V lost 3 bases and J lost 8 bases. Germline V lookup: CDR1 GTSNPN, CDR2 SVGIG (reference sequence). This CDR3 contains 12 residues. The CDR3 loop reads CAWRGQGGGYTF. Written as DNA, the CDR3 is TGTGCCTGGAGAGGACAGGGGGGAGGCTACACCTTC.

This sequence joins TRBV19 and TRBJ1-1; maybe TRBD1 (6 bases). The CDR3 extends over 15 amino acids. Germline V lookup: CDR1 LNHDA, CDR2 SQIVND (reference sequence). Trimming stripped 5 bases from V and 1 base from J, with 14 bases between. The CDR3 protein is CASSPRTASNTEAFF. CDR3 nucleotide sequence: TGTGCCAGTAGTCCAAGGACAGCCTCGAACACTGAAGCTTTCTTT.

CDR3 loop: CAWSEELEGYTF. As DNA, the CDR3 is TGTGCCTGGAGTGAAGAGTTGGAGGGCTACACCTTC. The chain combines TRBV30 with TRBJ1-2; D not certain. Trimming left V 1 base short and J 8 bases short, with 11 bases between. The germline gives CDR1 GTSNPN, CDR2 SVGIG (reference sequence). This CDR3 is 12 amino acids long.

This chain links TRBV30 with TRBJ2-5; tentative D call: TRBD2 (5 bases). The V end was cut by 0 bases, the J end by 6 bases, with 11 bases between. The CDR3 sequence is 13 residues long. Germline lookup yields CDR1 GTSNPN and CDR2 SVGIG (reference sequence). In DNA form, the CDR3 reads TGTGCCTGGAGTGTAGGTAGCGACCAGACCCAGTACTTC. Translated, it gives CAWSVGSDQTQYF.

This chain joins TRBV3-1 (or the pseudogene TRBV3-2) and TRBJ1-2; the D is unclear. Germline-derived CDR1 and CDR2 are LGHDT and YNNKEL (reference sequence). The V and J ends lost 1 base and 0 bases respectively, with 18 bases between them. This CDR3 has 18 residues. The DNA of the CDR3 is TGTGCCAGCAGCCAAGGTGGAACGCGACATATAGCTAACTATGGCTACACCTTC. Amino acids: CASSQGGTRHIANYGYTF.

This clone was observed a handful of times. In nucleotides, the CDR3 is TGTGCCAGCTCACCTAAGGGGGCTGGGAATTCACCCCTCCACTTT. Translation gives CASSPKGAGNSPLHF. The chain uses TRBV18 and TRBJ1-6; 7 nucleotides match TRBD1. V dropped 3 bases and J dropped 7; count of bases not matched to a gene: 6. CDR1 and CDR2 (germline): KGHSH, LQKENI. This CDR3 contains 15 residues.

This chain links TRBV3-1 (or the pseudogene TRBV3-2) with TRBJ1-4, with D uncertain. Looked up from germline, CDR1 is LGHDT and CDR2 is YNNKEL (reference sequence). This CDR3 has 16 amino acids. Trimming shortened V by 0 bases and J by 10 bases, and 18 bases separated the two germline ends. CDR3 amino acids: CASSQEMAQTFGKLFF. The CDR3 nucleotides read TGTGCCAGCAGCCAAGAAATGGCACAGACCTTCGGAAAACTGTTTTTT.

This clone has a handful of counts. The V call is TRBV5-4, the J call TRBJ2-2, with 7 bases aligning to TRBD1. The germline CDR1 and CDR2 sequences are SGHNT and YYREEE (reference sequence). V gave up 4 bases and J gave up 7 bases; unmatched junction bases: 13. This CDR3 has 16 residues. The chain's CDR3 is CASSKDRSVPGGELFF. CDR3 nucleotides: TGTGCCAGCAGCAAGGACAGGTCGGTCCCCGGCGGGGAGCTGTTTTTT.

The V and J genes are TRBV21-1 and TRBJ2-3; TRBD2, the D gene given by the table, was not confirmed from the DNA. TRBV21-1 is shown as a pseudogene. The CDR3 contains 24 residues. CDR3 sequence reads: CASSKRAASGGPGMLSDFADTQYF. The CDR3 DNA follows: TGTGCCAGCAGCAAAAGGGCCGCTAGCGGGGGGCCGGGTATGTTATCGGATTTCGCAGATACGCAGTATTTT.

CDR3 DNA: TGCGCCAGCAGCCCCGGAGGTTTGGCCAATCAGCCCCAGCATTTT. Protein sequence: CASSPGGLANQPQHF. This rearrangement joins TRBV4-1 to TRBJ1-5; no clear D gene. The CDR3 has 15 amino acids. Germline V gene sequence: CDR1 MGHRA, CDR2 YSYEKL. V shed 4 bases and J shed 3 bases, with 13 bases lying between them.

J is TRBJ2-7 and V is TRBV5-8; 8 nucleotides agree with TRBD1. The CDR3 spans 15 residues. Germline values: CDR1 SGHTS, CDR2 YDEGEE. V lost 1 base and J lost 2; bases outside the gene matches: 5. The chain's CDR3 is CASSLRQGMTYEQYF. The CDR3 DNA follows: TGTGCCAGCAGCTTGCGACAGGGGATGACCTACGAGCAGTACTTC.

The V gene is TRBV25-1, the J gene TRBJ2-3, with 11 bases matching TRBD2. Germline CDR1 MGHDK, CDR2 SYGVNS. CDR3 length equals 15 residues. V gave up 7 bases and J gave up 2 bases; unmatched junction bases: 5. The DNA of the CDR3 is TGTGCCAGCACGCCTAGCGGGGGGTACACAGATACGCAGTATTTT. This gives the protein CASTPSGGYTDTQYF.

V is TRBV7-2 and J is TRBJ2-7, with TRBD1 as a possible D gene (5 bases). V was cut by 5 bases and J by 3 bases, with 11 bases left in between. Per germline, CDR1 SGHTA and CDR2 FQGNSA. There are 13 residues in the CDR3. DNA for the CDR3: TGTGCCAGCAGCCCCCTCCAGGGCTACGAGCAGTACTTC. Translating it yields CASSPLQGYEQYF.

V is TRBV11-2 and J is TRBJ2-1; 9 nucleotides match TRBD2. CDR3 length: 16 residues. Germline V gene lookup returns CDR1 SGHAT and CDR2 FQNNGV. After removal of 1 base from V and 2 bases from J, the junction contained 3 bases not matched to a gene. Here the CDR3 DNA reads TGTGCCAGCAGCTTAGGTAGCGGGGGACCCTACAATGAGCAGTTCTTC. Protein: CASSLGSGGPYNEQFF.

The rearrangement links TRBV7-2 to TRBJ2-2; perhaps TRBD2 as D (6 bases). The V gene lost 4 bases and the J gene lost 6 bases, with 12 bases spanning the gap. In germline, CDR1 is SGHTA, CDR2 FQGNSA. The CDR3 loop spans 14 amino acids. The CDR3 here is CASSSGVASGELFF. In nucleotides, the CDR3 is TGTGCCAGCAGCTCGGGGGTGGCGTCCGGGGAGCTGTTTTTT.

The chain carries TRBV6-5 and TRBJ2-3, with D tentatively TRBD2 (6 bases). The V end lost 0 bases, the J end lost 1 base, and 8 bases lay between the germline ends. Germline CDR1 and CDR2: MNHEY and SVGAGI. The CDR3 is 15 amino acids. The CDR3 region has the DNA TGTGCCAGCAGTTACTCGGGGGGTCGCACAGATACGCAGTATTTT. It encodes CASSYSGGRTDTQYF.

This clone was seen a few times. V gene TRBV4-3 combines with J gene TRBJ2-1; 13 bases map to TRBD2. The CDR3 length is 15 residues. Germline V CDR1 and CDR2: LGHNA, YSLEER. The junction had 7 bases not matched to a gene; V was cut back by 4 bases and J by 10 bases. DNA for the CDR3: TGCGCCAGCAGCCTAACTAGCGGGGGGGCGCGGGAGCAGTTCTTC. Amino acid sequence: CASSLTSGGAREQFF.